The 4 T cell receptor beta chains in this list originate from one sample, sequenced in a study of blood T cell repertoires in COVID-19. Only in-frame clones appear in the TCRdb table, and some are missing; sequencing was by immunoSEQ multiplex PCR. The sample holds roughly 180,000 clones, 80% to 85% seen once. Sequenced material: peripheral blood. The receptors stem from a woman aged 40 to 50 with COVID-19, enrolled during active disease.

This clone was detected only once. The V call is TRBV18, the J call TRBJ1-1; a possible D gene is TRBD1 (5 bases). Germline V gene sequence: CDR1 KGHSH, CDR2 LQKENI. The CDR3 consists of 15 residues. V gave up 1 base and J gave up 3 bases, with 12 bases separating them. The CDR3 bases are TGTGCCAGCTCACCACTTGCCAGGGAAGACACTGAAGCTTTCTTT. It is translated as CASSPLAREDTEAFF.

This clone was counted a few times. The chain combines TRBV19 with TRBJ1-4; 10 bases are a match to TRBD1. The CDR3 consists of 17 residues. Germline loops: CDR1 LNHDA, CDR2 SQIVND (reference sequence). After removal of 5 bases from V and 2 bases from J, the junction contained 8 bases not matched to a gene. The CDR3 coding sequence is TGTGCCAGTAGTCCGGGGGACAGGGGCGGGACTAATGAAAAACTGTTTTTT. This encodes CASSPGDRGGTNEKLFF.

The rearrangement uses TRBV3-1 (or the pseudogene TRBV3-2) and TRBJ1-1; possible D gene TRBD1, 6 bases. Trimming shortened V by 3 bases and J by 3 bases, and 14 bases separated the two germline ends. There are 15 residues in the CDR3. Germline CDR1 LGHDT, CDR2 YNNKEL (reference sequence). CDR3 nucleotides: TGTGCCAGCAGCCATCGGGGGGCGGGGGACACTGAAGCTTTCTTT. The encoded protein is CASSHRGAGDTEAFF.

A remark on this clone: At one of its ends the junction is not consistent with the germline gene, which may arise from a read error. The genes are TRBV12-5 and TRBJ1-2; a weak D match, TRBD1 (5 bases). There are 14 residues in the CDR3. Germline V gives CDR1 LGHNT, CDR2 FRNRAP. The CDR3 region is CASGLVRGFYGHTF. The CDR3 DNA follows: TGTGCTAGTGGTTTGGTACGGGGGTTTTATGGCCACACCTTC. The complete variable domain, with remaining parts taken from reference TRBV12-5 and TRBJ1-2, reads DARVTQTPRHKVTEMGQEVTMRCQPILGHNTVFWYRQTMMQGLELLAYFRNRAPLDDSGMPKDRFSAEMPDATLATLKIQPSEPRDSAVYFCASGLVRGFYGHTFGSGTRLTVV.